This TCR beta chain is drawn from a study of CD8 T cells in Susac syndrome. Study-level information: Roughly 8 of the sequenced Susac syndrome patients were in remission, and five or six had active disease.

After removal of 5 bases from V and 6 bases from J, the junction contained 6 bases not matched to a gene. The CDR3 extends over 13 amino acids. In germline, CDR1 is SEHNR, CDR2 FQNEAQ (reference sequence). The Susac syndrome patients fit the recently defined diagnostic criteria for definite or probable disease. It was with random hexamers that roughly 0.45 to 1 ug RNA was reverse transcribed. Using its own MiXCR run on the immunoSEQ multiplex PCR reads, TCRdb lists one record per CDR3 protein. The table shows 100,000 to 150,000 distinct CDR3 sequences, with about 94% occurring only once. The chain links TRBV7-9 to TRBJ2-7; 8 bases fit TRBD1. The receptor was derived from a human donor with Susac syndrome. Sequences were obtained from CD8+ T cells from PBMCs. DNA of the CDR3: TGTGCCAGCAGCCCGACAGGGGCGGGCGAGCAGTACTTC. This gives the protein CASSPTGAGEQYF.